This T cell receptor beta chain was profiled in a study of cytomegalovirus exposure and HLA in healthy donors. All the people who gave samples were healthy bone marrow donors. The J segment lost 3 bases and the V segment lost 3 bases, leaving 1 base of the junction unmatched. CDR1 is ENHRY, CDR2 SYGVKD, per germline. The CDR3 consists of 13 residues. A note on this clone: Its target is not known.

Whole-study findings and limits: In a later analysis, at a false discovery rate of 0.05, under 20,000 TCR beta sequences were associated with HLA alleles. The availability of immune exposure information extended only to CMV serostatus.

The PCR used 60 Vbeta and 13 Jbeta primers. The table came from immunoSEQ multiplex PCR; TCRdb's copy has only in-frame clones and leaves some out. This repertoire comprises tens of thousands of clones; its ten largest clones make up more than 5%. The sample was PBMCs. The chain couples TRBV10-3 to TRBJ2-7, with 8 bases lining up with TRBD1. The clonotype originates from a man aged 25-40 years in good health and CMV-seropositive. This chain's CDR3 is CAISDGTGYEQYF. The DNA of the CDR3 is TGTGCCATCAGTGATGGGACAGGCTACGAGCAGTACTTC.